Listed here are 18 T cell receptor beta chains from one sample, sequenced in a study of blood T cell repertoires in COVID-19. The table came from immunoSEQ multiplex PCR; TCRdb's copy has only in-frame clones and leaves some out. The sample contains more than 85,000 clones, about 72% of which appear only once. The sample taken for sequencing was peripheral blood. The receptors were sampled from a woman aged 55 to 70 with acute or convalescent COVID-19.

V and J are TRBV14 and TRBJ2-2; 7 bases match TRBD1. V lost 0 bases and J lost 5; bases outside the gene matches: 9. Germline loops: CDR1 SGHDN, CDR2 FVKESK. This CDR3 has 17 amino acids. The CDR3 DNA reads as TGTGCCAGCAGCCAAGATAGAGGGCTCAGGGGGACCGGGGAGCTGTTTTTT. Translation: CASSQDRGLRGTGELFF.

Here the CDR3 reads CASSQTRGLGGVSYTF. CDR3 bases: TGTGCCAGCAGCCAAACTAGGGGACTTGGCGGGGTTAGCTACACCTTC. V is TRBV28 and J is TRBJ1-2; TRBD1 might be the D (5 bases). Trimming cost V 6 bases and J 9 bases, with 26 bases left between them. CDR1 MDHEN and CDR2 SYDVKM come from the germline V gene. The CDR3 consists of 16 residues.

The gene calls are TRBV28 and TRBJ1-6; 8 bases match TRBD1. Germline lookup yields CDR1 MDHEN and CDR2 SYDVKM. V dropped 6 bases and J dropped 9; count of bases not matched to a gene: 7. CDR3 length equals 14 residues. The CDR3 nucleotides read TGTGCCAGCAGCCTGGACAGGGCAGCTTCACCCCTCCACTTT. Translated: CASSLDRAASPLHF.

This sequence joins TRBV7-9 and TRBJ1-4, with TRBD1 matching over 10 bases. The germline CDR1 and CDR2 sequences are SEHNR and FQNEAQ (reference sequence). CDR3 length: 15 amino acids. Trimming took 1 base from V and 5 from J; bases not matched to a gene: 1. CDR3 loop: CASSLGDRGNEKLFF. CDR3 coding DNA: TGTGCCAGCAGCTTAGGGGACAGGGGCAATGAAAAACTGTTTTTT.

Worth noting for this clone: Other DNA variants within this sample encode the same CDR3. The CDR3: CSVLSYGYTF. CDR3 nucleotides: TGCAGCGTTCTCAGTTATGGCTACACCTTC. This chain uses TRBV29-1 with TRBJ1-2; D gene ambiguous. Germline V gives CDR1 SQVTM, CDR2 ANQGSEA. The CDR3 totals 10 residues. Between the trimmed V and J ends, which lost 5 bases and 5 bases, there was a span of 6 bases.

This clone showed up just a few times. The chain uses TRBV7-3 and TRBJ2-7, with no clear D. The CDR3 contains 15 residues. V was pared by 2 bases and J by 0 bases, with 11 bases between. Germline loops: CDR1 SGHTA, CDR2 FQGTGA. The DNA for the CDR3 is TGTGCCAGCAGCTTATCCGGGTTGGACTCCTACGAGCAGTACTTC. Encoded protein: CASSLSGLDSYEQYF.

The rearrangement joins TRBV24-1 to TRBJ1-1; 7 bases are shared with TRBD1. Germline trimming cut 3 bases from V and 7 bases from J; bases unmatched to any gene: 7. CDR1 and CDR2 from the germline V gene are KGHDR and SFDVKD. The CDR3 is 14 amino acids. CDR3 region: CATSDGETGSEAFF. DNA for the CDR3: TGTGCCACCAGTGATGGGGAGACAGGGAGTGAAGCTTTCTTT.

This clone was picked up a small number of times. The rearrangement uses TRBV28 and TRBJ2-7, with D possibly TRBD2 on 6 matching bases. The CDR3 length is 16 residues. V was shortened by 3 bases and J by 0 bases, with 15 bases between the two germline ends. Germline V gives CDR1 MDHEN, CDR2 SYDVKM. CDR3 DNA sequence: TGTGCCAGCAGTTTGCTAGGGCAGGAGGGCTCCTACGAGCAGTACTTC. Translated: CASSLLGQEGSYEQYF. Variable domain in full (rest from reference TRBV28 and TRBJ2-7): DVKVTQSSRYLVKRTGEKVFLECVQDMDHENMFWYRQDPGLGLRLIYFSYDVKMKEKGDIPEGYSVSREKKERFSLILESASTNQTSMYLCASSLLGQEGSYEQYFGPGTRLTVT.

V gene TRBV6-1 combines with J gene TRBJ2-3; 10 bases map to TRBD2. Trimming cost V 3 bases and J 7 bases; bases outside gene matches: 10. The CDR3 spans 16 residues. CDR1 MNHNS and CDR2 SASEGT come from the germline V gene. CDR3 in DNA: TGTGCCAGCAGTGACCCCGGGACTAGCGCCCGTAATACGCAGTATTTT. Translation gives CASSDPGTSARNTQYF.

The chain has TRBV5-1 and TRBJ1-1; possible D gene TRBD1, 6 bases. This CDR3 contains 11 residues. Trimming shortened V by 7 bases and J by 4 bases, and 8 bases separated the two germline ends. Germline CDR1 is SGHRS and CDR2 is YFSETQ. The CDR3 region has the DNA TGCGCCAGCGCACAGGGCACTGAAGCTTTCTTT. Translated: CASAQGTEAFF.

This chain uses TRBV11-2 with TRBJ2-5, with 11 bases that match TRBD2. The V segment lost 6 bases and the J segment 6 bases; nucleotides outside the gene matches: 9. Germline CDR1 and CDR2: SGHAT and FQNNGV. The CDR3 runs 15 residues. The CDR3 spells CASSRTSGGYQTQYF. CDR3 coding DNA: TGTGCCAGCAGTCGTACTAGCGGGGGTTATCAGACCCAGTACTTC.

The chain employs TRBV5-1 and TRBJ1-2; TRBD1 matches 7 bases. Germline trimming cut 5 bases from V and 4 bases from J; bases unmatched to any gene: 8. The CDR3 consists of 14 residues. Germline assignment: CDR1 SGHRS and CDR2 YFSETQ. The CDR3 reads CASSLMGQSYGYTF. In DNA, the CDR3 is TGCGCCAGCAGTCTTATGGGACAGTCCTATGGCTACACCTTC.

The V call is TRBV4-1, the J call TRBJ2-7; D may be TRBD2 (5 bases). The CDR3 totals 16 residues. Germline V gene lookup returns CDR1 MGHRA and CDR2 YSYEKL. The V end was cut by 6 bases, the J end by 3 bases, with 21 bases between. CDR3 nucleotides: TGCGCCAGCAGTCGAAATTCCCGGGGTGTAGACTACGAGCAGTACTTC. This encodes CASSRNSRGVDYEQYF.

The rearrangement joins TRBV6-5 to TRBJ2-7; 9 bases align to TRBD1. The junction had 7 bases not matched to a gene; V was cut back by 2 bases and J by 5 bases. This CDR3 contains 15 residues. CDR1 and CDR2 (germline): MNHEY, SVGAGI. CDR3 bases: TGTGCCAGCAGTTACATGGGACAGGGCATTAACGAGCAGTACTTC. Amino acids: CASSYMGQGINEQYF.

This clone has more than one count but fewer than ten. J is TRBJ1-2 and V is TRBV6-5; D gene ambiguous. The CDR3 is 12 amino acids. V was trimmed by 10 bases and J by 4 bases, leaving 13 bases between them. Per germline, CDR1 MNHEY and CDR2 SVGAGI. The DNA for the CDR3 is TGTGCCACCGCGGACTGGGGCTATGGCTACACCTTC. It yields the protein CATADWGYGYTF.

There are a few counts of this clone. CDR3 in amino acids: CASRSGQADHGYTF. The DNA of the CDR3 is TGTGCCAGCAGATCCGGACAGGCAGATCATGGCTACACCTTC. The chain carries TRBV28 and TRBJ1-2, with 7 bases aligning to TRBD1. V lost 6 bases and J lost 6; bases outside the gene matches: 10. In germline, CDR1 is MDHEN, CDR2 SYDVKM. The CDR3 has 14 residues.

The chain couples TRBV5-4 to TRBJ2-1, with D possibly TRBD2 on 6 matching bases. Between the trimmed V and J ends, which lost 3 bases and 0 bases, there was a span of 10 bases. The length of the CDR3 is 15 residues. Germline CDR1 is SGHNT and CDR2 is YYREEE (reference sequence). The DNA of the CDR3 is TGTGCCAGCAGCTCATCCGGGGGCTCCTACAATGAGCAGTTCTTC. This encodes CASSSSGGSYNEQFF.

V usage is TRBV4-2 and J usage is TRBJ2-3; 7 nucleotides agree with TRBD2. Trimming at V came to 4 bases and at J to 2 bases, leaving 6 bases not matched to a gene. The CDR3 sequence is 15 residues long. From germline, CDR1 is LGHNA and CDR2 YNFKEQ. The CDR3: CASSPRTRDTDTQYF. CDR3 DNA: TGTGCCAGCAGCCCCCGGACTAGAGACACAGATACGCAGTATTTT.